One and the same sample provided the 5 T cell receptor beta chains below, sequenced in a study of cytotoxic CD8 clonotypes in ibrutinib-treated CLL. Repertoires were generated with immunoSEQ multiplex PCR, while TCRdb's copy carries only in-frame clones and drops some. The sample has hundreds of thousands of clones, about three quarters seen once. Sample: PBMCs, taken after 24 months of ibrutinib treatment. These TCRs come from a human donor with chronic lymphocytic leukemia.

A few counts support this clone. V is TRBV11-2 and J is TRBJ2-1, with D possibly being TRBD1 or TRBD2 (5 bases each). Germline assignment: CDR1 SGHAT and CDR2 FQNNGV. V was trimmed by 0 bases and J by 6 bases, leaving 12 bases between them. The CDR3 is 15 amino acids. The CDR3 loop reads CASSLDGGRGNEQFF. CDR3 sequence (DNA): TGTGCCAGCAGCTTAGATGGGGGAAGGGGCAATGAGCAGTTCTTC.

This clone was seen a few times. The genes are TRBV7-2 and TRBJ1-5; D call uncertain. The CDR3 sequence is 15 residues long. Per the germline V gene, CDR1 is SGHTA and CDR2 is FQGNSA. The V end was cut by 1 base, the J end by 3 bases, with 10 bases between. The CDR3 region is CASSLVAGSNQPQHF. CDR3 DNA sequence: TGTGCCAGCAGCTTAGTTGCGGGGTCCAATCAGCCCCAGCATTTT. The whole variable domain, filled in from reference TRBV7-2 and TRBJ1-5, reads GAGVSQSPSNKVTEKGKDVELRCDPISGHTALYWYRQSLGQGLEFLIYFQGNSAPDKSGLPSDRFSAERTGGSVSTLTIQRTQQEDSAVYLCASSLVAGSNQPQHFGDGTRLSIL.

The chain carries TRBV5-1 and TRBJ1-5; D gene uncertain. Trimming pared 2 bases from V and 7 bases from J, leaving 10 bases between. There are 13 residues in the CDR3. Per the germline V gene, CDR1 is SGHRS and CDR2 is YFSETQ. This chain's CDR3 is CASSFVGGQPQHF. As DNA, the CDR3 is TGCGCCAGCAGCTTTGTGGGCGGACAGCCCCAGCATTTT.

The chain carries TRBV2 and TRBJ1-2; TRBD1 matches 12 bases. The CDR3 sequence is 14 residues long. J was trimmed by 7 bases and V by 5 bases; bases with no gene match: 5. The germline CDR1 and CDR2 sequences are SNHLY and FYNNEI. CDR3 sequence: CASSTGTGGSGYTF. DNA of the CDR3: TGTGCCAGCAGTACTGGGACAGGGGGCTCTGGCTACACCTTC.

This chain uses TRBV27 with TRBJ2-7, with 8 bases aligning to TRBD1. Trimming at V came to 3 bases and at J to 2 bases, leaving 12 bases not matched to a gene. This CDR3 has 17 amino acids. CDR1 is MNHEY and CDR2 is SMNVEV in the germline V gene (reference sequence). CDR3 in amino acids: CASSFTPSTGATYEQYF. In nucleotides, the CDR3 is TGTGCCAGCAGTTTTACCCCTTCGACAGGGGCGACCTACGAGCAGTACTTC.